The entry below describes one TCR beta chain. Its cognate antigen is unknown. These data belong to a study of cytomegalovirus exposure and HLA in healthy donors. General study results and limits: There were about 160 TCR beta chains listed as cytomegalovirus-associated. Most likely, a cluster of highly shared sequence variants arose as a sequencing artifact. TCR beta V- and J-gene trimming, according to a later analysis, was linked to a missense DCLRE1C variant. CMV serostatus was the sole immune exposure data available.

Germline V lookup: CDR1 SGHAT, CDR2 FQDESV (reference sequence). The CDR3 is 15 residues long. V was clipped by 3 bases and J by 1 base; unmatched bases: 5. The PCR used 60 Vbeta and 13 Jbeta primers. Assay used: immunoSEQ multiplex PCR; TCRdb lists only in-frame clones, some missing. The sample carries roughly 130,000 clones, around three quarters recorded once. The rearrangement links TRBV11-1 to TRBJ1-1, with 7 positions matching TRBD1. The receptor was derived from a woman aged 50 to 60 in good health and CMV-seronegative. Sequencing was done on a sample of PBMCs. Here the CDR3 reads CASSFLRDRNTEAFF. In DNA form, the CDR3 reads TGTGCCAGCAGCTTCTTACGGGACAGGAACACTGAAGCTTTCTTT.